This T cell receptor (beta chain) was observed in a study of beta chain features in type 1 diabetes. Findings and limits, study-wide: cDNA sequencing could over-represent cells with high TCR expression. A moderate, significant TCRB CDR3 shortening appeared in type 1 diabetes across four CD4+ subsets.

With respect to this clone: Its specificity is not known.

CD45RO/CCR7/CD25/CD127/CD95/CD27 separated CD4+ naive, central memory, regulatory and stem cell-like memory cells by sorting. Between the trimmed V and J ends, which lost 1 base and 6 bases, there was a span of 7 bases. CDR1 and CDR2 (germline): SEHNR, FQNEAQ (reference sequence). This CDR3 spans 13 amino acids. Expressed TCRB transcripts were sequenced, since all the RNA that had been isolated was reverse transcribed. The table came from immunoSEQ multiplex PCR; TCRdb's copy has only in-frame clones and leaves some out. The table lists about 370,000 clones, over 8.5% of them singletons. V usage is TRBV7-9 and J usage is TRBJ2-1, with no clear D. Sequencing input: central memory CD4+ T cells from blood. This clonotype was sampled from a man aged 30 to 45 with type 1 diabetes. For the CDR3, the DNA is TGTGCCAGCAGCTTAGGAGAATTCAATGAGCAGTTCTTC. Translating it yields CASSLGEFNEQFF.